Below are 16 T cell receptor beta chains sequenced from a single sample in a study of cytomegalovirus exposure and HLA in healthy donors. The PCR employed 60 Vbeta primers together with 13 Jbeta primers. Assay used: immunoSEQ multiplex PCR; TCRdb lists only in-frame clones, some missing. The data hold roughly 180,000 clones, with approximately 83% observed a single time. Source material: PBMCs. The source of these receptors is a man aged 18-30 years in good health and CMV-seropositive.

The chain links TRBV19 to TRBJ2-3; D possibly corresponds to TRBD2 (7 bases). The CDR3 has 14 amino acids. Germline V CDR1 and CDR2: LNHDA, SQIVND (reference sequence). Trimming stripped 4 bases from V and 4 bases from J, with 12 bases between. CDR3 in DNA: TGTGCCAGTAGTAAGCAGGGGAGGGCAGATACGCAGTATTTT. It yields the protein CASSKQGRADTQYF.

The DNA of the CDR3 is TGTGCCAGTACCCACAGGGGCGGATTTGGCTACACCTTC. Protein: CASTHRGGFGYTF. The genes are TRBV19 and TRBJ1-2, with 7 bases identical to TRBD1. V was pared by 7 bases and J by 7 bases, with 9 bases of the junction left unmatched. This CDR3 has 13 amino acids. Germline V gene lookup returns CDR1 LNHDA and CDR2 SQIVND (reference sequence).

The rearrangement joins TRBV9 to TRBJ1-2; no firm D call. The CDR3 is 14 residues long. CDR1 is SGDLS and CDR2 is YYNGEE in the germline V gene. The V gene lost 0 bases and the J gene lost 4 bases, with 10 bases spanning the gap. This chain's CDR3 is CASSVVSQPYGYTF. CDR3 nucleotides: TGTGCCAGCAGCGTAGTTTCACAGCCCTATGGCTACACCTTC.

This clone has just one count. The CDR3, as DNA: TGTGCCAGCAGCCCCCGGGACACCGGGGAGCTGTTTTTT. This encodes CASSPRDTGELFF. The chain combines TRBV9 with TRBJ2-2; D unclear. Germline CDR1 is SGDLS and CDR2 is YYNGEE. Trimming took 4 bases from V and 3 from J, leaving 7 bases between them. The CDR3 runs to 13 residues.

This chain links TRBV5-1 with TRBJ2-5; 8 bases line up with TRBD1. The J call is doubtful: the DNA matches TRBJ2-7 better. The CDR3 length is 16 residues. Germline V gene lookup returns CDR1 SGHRS and CDR2 YFSETQ. The CDR3 region is CASSLDTGGSPYEQYF. The DNA of the CDR3 is TGCGCCAGCAGCTTGGATACAGGGGGTAGCCCCTACGAGCAGTACTTC.

This clone appeared a few times. The V gene is TRBV28, the J gene TRBJ2-7; no clear D. This CDR3 is 12 amino acids long. CDR1 is MDHEN, CDR2 SYDVKM, per germline. Deletions cut 2 bases from V and 4 bases from J, with 6 bases between. CDR3: CASSLNRYEQYF. The DNA of the CDR3 is TGTGCCAGCAGTTTAAATAGATACGAGCAGTACTTC.

About this clone: This same CDR3 is encoded by further DNA sequences in the sample. The V and J genes are TRBV30 and TRBJ2-5, with 8 bases identical to TRBD1. The CDR3 consists of 13 residues. The germline V gene has CDR1 GTSNPN and CDR2 SVGIG (reference sequence). The junction had 3 bases not matched to a gene; V was cut back by 5 bases and J by 1 base. CDR3 DNA sequence: TGTGCCTGGGAAACAGGGGGCCAAGAGACCCAGTACTTC. Translated: CAWETGGQETQYF.

The rearrangement links TRBV25-1 to TRBJ2-7; 10 nucleotides match TRBD1. V shed 5 bases, J shed 3 bases, and the junction held 7 bases outside the gene matches. The germline gives CDR1 MGHDK, CDR2 SYGVNS. CDR3 size: 15 residues. CDR3: CASSPSRTGGYEQYF. The CDR3, as DNA: TGTGCCAGCAGTCCCTCCCGGACAGGGGGCTACGAGCAGTACTTC.

The chain has TRBV7-9 and TRBJ2-7; D uncertain. The CDR3 has 14 amino acids. Per the germline V gene, CDR1 is SEHNR and CDR2 is FQNEAQ (reference sequence). The V end lost 3 bases, the J end lost 2 bases, and 11 bases lay between the germline ends. The CDR3 loop is CASSFGGATYEQYF. In DNA form, the CDR3 reads TGTGCCAGCAGCTTTGGTGGAGCAACCTACGAGCAGTACTTC.

This clone was observed a single time. The chain joins TRBV30 to TRBJ2-7, with 8 bases lining up with TRBD2. This CDR3 has 13 residues. CDR1 GTSNPN and CDR2 SVGIG come from the germline V gene (reference sequence). The V segment lost 3 bases and the J segment 7 bases; nucleotides outside the gene matches: 8. CDR3 in amino acids: CAWSTGGAGEQYF. The CDR3 bases are TGTGCCTGGAGCACCGGGGGGGCGGGGGAGCAGTACTTC. The variable domain in full, with the rest retrieved from reference TRBV30 and TRBJ2-7, is SQTIHQWPATLVQPVGSPLSLECTVEGTSNPNLYWYRQAAGRGLQLLFYSVGIGQISSEVPQNLSASRPQDRQFILSSKKLLLSDSGFYLCAWSTGGAGEQYFGPGTRLTVT.

As concerns this clone: The junction shows a germline mismatch at one end, possibly a read error. The genes are TRBV7-9 and TRBJ1-2, with a possible D match to TRBD1 (6 bases). CDR3 length: 15 residues. Germline V gene sequence: CDR1 SEHNR, CDR2 FQNEAQ (reference sequence). CDR3 residues: CSSSPSGGLNYGYTF. For the CDR3, the DNA is TGTTCCAGCAGCCCTAGCGGGGGGCTTAACTATGGCTACACCTTC.

The chain joins TRBV5-1 to TRBJ1-1; 7 nucleotides align to TRBD1. Germline loops: CDR1 SGHRS, CDR2 YFSETQ. This CDR3 is built from 14 residues. V lost 4 bases, J lost 4 bases, and 7 bases stayed unmatched. The CDR3 nucleotides are TGCGCCAGCAGCGTTCAACAGGGGTTCACTGAAGCTTTCTTT. Protein product: CASSVQQGFTEAFF.

The gene calls are TRBV28 and TRBJ2-7; D ambiguous. The germline CDR1 and CDR2 sequences are MDHEN and SYDVKM. The germline V and J ends were trimmed by 6 bases and 3 bases, with 6 bases remaining between them. The CDR3 runs 11 residues. CDR3 loop: CASSSLYEQYF. CDR3 coding DNA: TGTGCCAGCAGCTCACTCTACGAGCAGTACTTC.

CDR3 protein: CASSQVLGLVNTGELFF. CDR3 DNA: TGTGCCAGCAGCCAAGTTCTTGGACTAGTAAACACCGGGGAGCTGTTTTTT. The genes are TRBV4-2 and TRBJ2-2; 7 nucleotides match TRBD2. This CDR3 has 17 amino acids. Germline lookup yields CDR1 LGHNA and CDR2 YNFKEQ. J was trimmed by 2 bases and V by 1 base; bases with no gene match: 7.

This sequence joins TRBV5-8 and TRBJ2-4; 8 nucleotides align to TRBD2. Germline assignment: CDR1 SGHTS and CDR2 YDEGEE. CDR3 length equals 13 residues. Losses at the gene ends were 4 bases for V and 12 bases for J; bases not matched to a gene: 9. CDR3 DNA sequence: TGTGCCAGCAGCCCGGGGGGGGGACCCACTCAGTACTTC. This sequence encodes CASSPGGGPTQYF.

V and J are TRBV9 and TRBJ2-1; D possibly corresponds to TRBD1 (7 bases). Trimming stripped 4 bases from V and 6 bases from J, with 14 bases between. The CDR3 spans 14 residues. Germline V gives CDR1 SGDLS, CDR2 YYNGEE. The CDR3 protein is CASSQSQGGNEQFF. In DNA form, the CDR3 reads TGTGCCAGCAGCCAAAGTCAGGGGGGCAATGAGCAGTTCTTC.